Listed here are 16 T cell receptor beta chains from one sample, sequenced in a study of CD8 T cells in Susac syndrome. An input of 0.5 to 1 ug of RNA was subjected to reverse transcription using random hexamers. TCRdb recomputed calls from the immunoSEQ multiplex PCR reads with MiXCR, one row per CDR3 protein. The sample gives 130,000 or so distinct CDR3 sequences, under 95% of which show up once; under 0.25% is in the top ten. The sequencing sample was made of CD8+ T cells from PBMCs. The origin of the receptors is a human donor with multiple sclerosis.

The V gene is TRBV28, the J gene TRBJ2-5, with D perhaps given as TRBD1 or TRBD2 (5 bases each). This CDR3 region has 14 residues. Trimming pared 3 bases from V and 5 bases from J, leaving 13 bases between. Germline CDR1 is MDHEN and CDR2 is SYDVKM. This chain's CDR3 is CASSLGRRAETQYF. In DNA, the CDR3 is TGTGCCAGCAGTTTGGGGCGGCGGGCGGAGACCCAGTACTTC.

The rearrangement joins TRBV12-3 or TRBV12-4 to TRBJ2-1, with D possibly being TRBD1 (6 bases). The CDR3 contains 15 residues. Deletions cut 2 bases from V and 7 bases from J, with 15 bases between. The CDR3 region is CASSLLQGPRNEQFF. For the CDR3, the DNA is TGTGCCAGCAGTTTACTGCAGGGGCCCAGGAATGAGCAGTTCTTC.

This sequence joins TRBV28 and TRBJ1-1; a weak D match, TRBD1 (6 bases). V lost 3 bases to trimming and J lost 4 bases, with 9 bases between them. The germline CDR1 and CDR2 sequences are MDHEN and SYDVKM. The CDR3 consists of 13 residues. The CDR3 spells CASSFRGLTEAFF. DNA for the CDR3: TGTGCCAGCAGTTTCAGGGGACTCACTGAAGCTTTCTTT.

This clonotype occurred once. The CDR3 protein is CASSAIERDTQYF. CDR3 DNA: TGTGCCAGCAGCGCGATCGAGAGAGATACGCAGTATTTT. V and J are TRBV9 and TRBJ2-3, with D unresolved. The ends were cut back, 3 bases at V and 5 bases at J, with 10 bases in the middle. Germline CDR1 SGDLS, CDR2 YYNGEE. The length of the CDR3 is 13 residues.

This chain connects TRBV27 to TRBJ1-5; no firm D call. This CDR3 has 14 amino acids. Germline assignment: CDR1 MNHEY and CDR2 SMNVEV (reference sequence). The ends were cut back, 8 bases at V and 3 bases at J, with 14 bases in the middle. The CDR3 protein is CASRPLTLNQPQHF. The CDR3 nucleotides are TGTGCCAGCCGGCCCCTAACTCTCAATCAGCCCCAGCATTTT.

The chain has TRBV20-1 and TRBJ2-2, with D possibly being TRBD1 (6 bases). V was shortened by 3 bases and J by 5 bases, with 16 bases between the two germline ends. CDR3 length: 15 amino acids. CDR1 is DFQATT, CDR2 SNEGSKA, per germline (reference sequence). The CDR3 protein is CSARGWGQGTGELFF. The CDR3 DNA reads as TGCAGTGCTAGGGGCTGGGGGCAGGGTACCGGGGAGCTGTTTTTT.

The V gene is TRBV20-1, the J gene TRBJ2-7; weak D call: TRBD2 (6 bases). The V gene's germline CDR1 is DFQATT and CDR2 SNEGSKA (reference sequence). CDR3 length: 13 amino acids. V gave up 4 bases and J gave up 0 bases, with 10 bases separating them. The DNA of the CDR3 is TGCAGTGCTATTTCCGGGAGCTCCTACGAGCAGTACTTC. This gives the protein CSAISGSSYEQYF.

V usage is TRBV4-3 and J usage is TRBJ2-7, with 7 nucleotides matching TRBD1. This CDR3 has 16 residues. The germline gives CDR1 LGHNA, CDR2 YSLEER. V lost 0 bases and J lost 8; bases outside the gene matches: 13. CDR3 region: CASSQDGWDSSEKQYF. The CDR3 coding sequence is TGCGCCAGCAGCCAAGATGGTTGGGACAGTTCTGAGAAGCAGTACTTC.

The genes are TRBV29-1 and TRBJ2-2; 7 bases agree with TRBD2. Losses at the gene ends were 3 bases for V and 3 bases for J; bases not matched to a gene: 4. The CDR3 has 14 amino acids. Per the germline V gene, CDR1 is SQVTM and CDR2 is ANQGSEA. The DNA of the CDR3 is TGCAGCGTTGAGCGGGAGTTGTACACCGGGGAGCTGTTTTTT. Protein: CSVERELYTGELFF.

The chain has TRBV7-6 and TRBJ2-1, with a tentative D call TRBD2 (6 bases). With 3 bases removed from V and 7 bases from J, the gap between germline ends came to 16 bases. The length of the CDR3 is 15 residues. Germline loops: CDR1 SGHVS, CDR2 FNYEAQ. CDR3 in DNA: TGTGCCAGCAGCTTGTCTCTAAGCGGAGGGAATGAGCAGTTCTTC. It specifies CASSLSLSGGNEQFF. The full variable domain, completed using reference TRBV7-6 and TRBJ2-1, is GAGVSQSPRYKVTKRGQDVALRCDPISGHVSLYWYRQALGQGPEFLTYFNYEAQQDKSGLPNDRFSAERPEGSISTLTIQRTEQRDSAMYRCASSLSLSGGNEQFFGPGTRLTVL.

Worth noting for this clonotype: No conserved phenylalanine or tryptophan is present at the end of the CDR3, so a read error is the likely explanation. No DNA is shown, since the ends of the CDR3 on it are uncertain; the CDR3 is the one TCRdb lists. The chain joins TRBV29-1 to TRBJ2-1; the table's D call of TRBD2 was not tested on the DNA. Termini included, the CDR3 measures 12 amino acids. Germline assignment: CDR1 SQVTM and CDR2 ANQGSEA. The CDR3 region is CSVELASGFFLI.

In the case of this clonotype: Germline and junction disagree at one end, which may indicate a read error. V usage is TRBV3-1 and J usage is TRBJ2-5, with a weak D call TRBD2 (6 bases). The CDR3 has 16 amino acids. The germline V gene encodes CDR1 LGHDT and CDR2 YNNKEL (reference sequence). CDR3 loop: CAISRTTSSDQETQYF. In DNA form, the CDR3 reads TGTGCCATCAGCCGAACAACCTCTAGCGACCAAGAGACCCAGTACTTC.

V is TRBV3-1 and J is TRBJ2-7; D gene uncertain. CDR1 and CDR2 from the germline V gene are LGHDT and YNNKEL (reference sequence). Trimming took 3 bases from V and 5 from J, leaving 17 bases between them. The CDR3 sequence is 15 residues long. CDR3 DNA sequence: TGTGCCAGCAGCCAGTTTCTAGAATATGACCACGAGCAGTACTTC. Translating gives CASSQFLEYDHEQYF.

The V call is TRBV28, the J call TRBJ1-5; D unclear. This CDR3 spans 17 amino acids. V lost 2 bases and J 0 bases, leaving 14 bases between the germline ends. CDR1 and CDR2 (germline): MDHEN, SYDVKM. CDR3 coding DNA: TGTGCCAGCAGTTTAGGTTTCCAGTTCTATAGCAATCAGCCCCAGCATTTT. Translation gives CASSLGFQFYSNQPQHF.

The rearrangement joins TRBV27 to TRBJ1-3; D perhaps matches TRBD1 (5 bases). The CDR3 runs to 15 residues. V gave up 4 bases and J gave up 2 bases, with 12 bases separating them. The germline gives CDR1 MNHEY, CDR2 SMNVEV (reference sequence). The CDR3 bases are TGTGCCAGCAGTTCAGGGTTGAATCCTGGAAACACCATATATTTT. The encoded protein is CASSSGLNPGNTIYF.

The chain links TRBV10-2 to TRBJ2-7; D might be TRBD2 (5 bases). Trimming stripped 0 bases from V and 0 bases from J, with 12 bases between. CDR1 WSHSY and CDR2 SAAADI come from the germline V gene. The CDR3 consists of 16 residues. The DNA of the CDR3 is TGCGCCAGCAGTGAGTCCTCCCCAGGACTCTCCTACGAGCAGTACTTC. This sequence encodes CASSESSPGLSYEQYF.